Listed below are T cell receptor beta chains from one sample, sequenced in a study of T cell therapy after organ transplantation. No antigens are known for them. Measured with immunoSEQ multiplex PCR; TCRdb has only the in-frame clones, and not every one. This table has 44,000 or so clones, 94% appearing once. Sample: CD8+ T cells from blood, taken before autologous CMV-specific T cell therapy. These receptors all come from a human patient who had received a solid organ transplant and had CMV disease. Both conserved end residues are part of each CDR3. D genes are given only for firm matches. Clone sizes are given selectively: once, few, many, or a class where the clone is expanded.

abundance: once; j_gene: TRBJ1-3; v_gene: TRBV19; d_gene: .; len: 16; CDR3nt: TGTGCCAGTAGTATTTATAACCGGGTCGCTGGAAACACCATATATTTT; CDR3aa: CASSIYNRVAGNTIYF
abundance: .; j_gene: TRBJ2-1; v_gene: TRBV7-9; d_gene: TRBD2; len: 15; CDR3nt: TGTGCCAGCAGCTTAGCGGGAGGGCCTTACAATGAGCAGTTCTTC; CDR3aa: CASSLAGGPYNEQFF
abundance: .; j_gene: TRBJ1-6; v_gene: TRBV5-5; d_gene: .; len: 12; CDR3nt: TGTGCCAGCAGCTTCCAGCATTCACCCCTCCACTTT; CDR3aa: CASSFQHSPLHF
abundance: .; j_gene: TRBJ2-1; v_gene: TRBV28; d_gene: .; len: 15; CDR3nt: TGTGCCAGCAGTTTACTCGCGTCGGCCTACAATGAGCAGTTCTTC; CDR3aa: CASSLLASAYNEQFF
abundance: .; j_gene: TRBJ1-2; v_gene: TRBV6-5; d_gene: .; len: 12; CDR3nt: TGTGCCAGCAGTTATGCAGGGGATGGCTACACCTTC; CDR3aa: CASSYAGDGYTF
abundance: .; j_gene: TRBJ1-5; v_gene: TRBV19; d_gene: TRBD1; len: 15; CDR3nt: TGTGCCAGTAGTTTGACAGGGGCGCGAAATCAGCCCCAGCATTTT; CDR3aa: CASSLTGARNQPQHF
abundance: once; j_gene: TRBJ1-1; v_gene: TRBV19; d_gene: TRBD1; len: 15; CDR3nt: TGTGCCAGTAGTATTTCTCCAGGGGGAAACACTGAAGCTTTCTTT; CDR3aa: CASSISPGGNTEAFF
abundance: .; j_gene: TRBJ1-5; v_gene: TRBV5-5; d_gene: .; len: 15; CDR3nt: TGTGCCAGCAGCAAAGAGGACGGACACAATCAGCCCCAGCATTTT; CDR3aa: CASSKEDGHNQPQHF
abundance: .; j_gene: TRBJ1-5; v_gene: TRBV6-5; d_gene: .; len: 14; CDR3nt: TGTGCCAGCAGTTACTCGAATAGCAATCAGCCCCAGCATTTT; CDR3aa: CASSYSNSNQPQHF
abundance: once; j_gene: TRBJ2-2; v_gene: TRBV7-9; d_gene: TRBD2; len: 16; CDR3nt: TGTGCCAGCAGCGACCGGACTAGCGCCAACACCGGGGAGCTGTTTTTT; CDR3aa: CASSDRTSANTGELFF